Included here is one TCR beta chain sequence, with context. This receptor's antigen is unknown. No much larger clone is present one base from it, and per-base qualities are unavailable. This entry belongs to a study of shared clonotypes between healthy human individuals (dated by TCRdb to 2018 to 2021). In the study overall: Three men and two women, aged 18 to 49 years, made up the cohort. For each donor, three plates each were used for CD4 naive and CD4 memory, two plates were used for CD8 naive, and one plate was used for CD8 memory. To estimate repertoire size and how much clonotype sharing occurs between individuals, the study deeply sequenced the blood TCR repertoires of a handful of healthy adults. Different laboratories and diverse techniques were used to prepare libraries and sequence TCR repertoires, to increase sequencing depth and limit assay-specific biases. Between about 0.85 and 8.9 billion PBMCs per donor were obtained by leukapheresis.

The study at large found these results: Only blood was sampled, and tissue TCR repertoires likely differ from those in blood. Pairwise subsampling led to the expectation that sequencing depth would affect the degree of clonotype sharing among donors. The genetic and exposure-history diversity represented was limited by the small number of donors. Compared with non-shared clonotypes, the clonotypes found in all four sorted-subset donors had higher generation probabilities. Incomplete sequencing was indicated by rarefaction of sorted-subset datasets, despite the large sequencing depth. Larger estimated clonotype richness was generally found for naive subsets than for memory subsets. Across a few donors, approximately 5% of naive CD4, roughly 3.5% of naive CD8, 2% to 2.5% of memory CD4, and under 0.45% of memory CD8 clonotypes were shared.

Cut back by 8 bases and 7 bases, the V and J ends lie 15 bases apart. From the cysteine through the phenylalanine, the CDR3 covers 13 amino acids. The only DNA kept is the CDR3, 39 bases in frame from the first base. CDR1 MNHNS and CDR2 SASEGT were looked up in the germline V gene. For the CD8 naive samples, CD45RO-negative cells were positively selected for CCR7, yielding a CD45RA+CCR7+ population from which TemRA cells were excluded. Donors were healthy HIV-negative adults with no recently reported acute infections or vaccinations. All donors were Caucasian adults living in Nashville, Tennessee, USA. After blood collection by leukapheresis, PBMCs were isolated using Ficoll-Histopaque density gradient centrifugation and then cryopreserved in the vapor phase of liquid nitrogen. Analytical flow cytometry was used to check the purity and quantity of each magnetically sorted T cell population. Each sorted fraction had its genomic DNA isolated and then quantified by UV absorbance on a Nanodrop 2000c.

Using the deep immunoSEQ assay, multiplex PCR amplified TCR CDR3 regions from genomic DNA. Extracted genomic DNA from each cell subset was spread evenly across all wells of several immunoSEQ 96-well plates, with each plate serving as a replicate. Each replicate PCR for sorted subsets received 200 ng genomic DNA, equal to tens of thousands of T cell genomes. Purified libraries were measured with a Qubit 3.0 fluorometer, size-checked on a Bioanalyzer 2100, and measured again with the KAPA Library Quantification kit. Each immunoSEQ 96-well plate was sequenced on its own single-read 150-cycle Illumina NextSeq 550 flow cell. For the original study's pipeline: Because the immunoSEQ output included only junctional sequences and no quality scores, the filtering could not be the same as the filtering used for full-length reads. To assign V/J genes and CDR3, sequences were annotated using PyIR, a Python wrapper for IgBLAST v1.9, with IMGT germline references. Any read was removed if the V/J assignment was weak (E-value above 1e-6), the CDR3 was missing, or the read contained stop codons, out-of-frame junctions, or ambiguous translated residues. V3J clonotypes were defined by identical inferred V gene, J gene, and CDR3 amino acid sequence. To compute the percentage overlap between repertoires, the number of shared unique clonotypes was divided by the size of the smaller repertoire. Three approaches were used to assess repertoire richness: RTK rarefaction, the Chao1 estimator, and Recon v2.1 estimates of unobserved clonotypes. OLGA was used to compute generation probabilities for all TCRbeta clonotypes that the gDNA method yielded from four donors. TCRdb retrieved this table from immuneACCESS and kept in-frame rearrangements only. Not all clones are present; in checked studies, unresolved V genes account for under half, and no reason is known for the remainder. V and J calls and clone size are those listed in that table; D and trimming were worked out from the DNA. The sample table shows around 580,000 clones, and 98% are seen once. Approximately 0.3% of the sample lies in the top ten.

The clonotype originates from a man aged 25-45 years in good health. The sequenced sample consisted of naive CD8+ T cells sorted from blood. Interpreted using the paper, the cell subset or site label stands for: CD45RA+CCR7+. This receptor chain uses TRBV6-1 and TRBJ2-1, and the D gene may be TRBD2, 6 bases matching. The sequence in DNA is TGTGCCAGCCTTCCACTAGCTTGGAATGAGCAGTTCTTC. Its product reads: CASLPLAWNEQFF.